One sample yielded the 10 T cell receptor beta chains listed below, sequenced in a study of blood T cell repertoires in COVID-19. The data were produced by immunoSEQ multiplex PCR, yet TCRdb's version contains in-frame clones alone and is incomplete. The sample yields about 120,000 clones, over 65% seen once. Sequencing used peripheral blood. The receptors were sampled from a woman aged 80 or over with acute or convalescent COVID-19.

The chain employs TRBV2 and TRBJ1-1, with 8 bases aligning to TRBD1. There are 15 residues in the CDR3. Per the germline V gene, CDR1 is SNHLY and CDR2 is FYNNEI. V gave up 4 bases and J gave up 3 bases; unmatched junction bases: 7. CDR3 amino acids: CASSAQGAGDTEAFF. CDR3 coding DNA: TGTGCCAGCAGTGCTCAGGGGGCTGGGGACACTGAAGCTTTCTTT. Together with reference TRBV2 and TRBJ1-1, the CDR3 gives the full variable domain: EPEVTQTPSHQVTQMGQEVILRCVPISNHLYFYWYRQILGQKVEFLVSFYNNEISEKSEIFDDQFSVERPDGSNFTLKIRSTKLEDSAMYFCASSAQGAGDTEAFFGQGTRLTVV.

The V and J genes are TRBV6-5 and TRBJ1-6, with TRBD1 identical over 9 bases. The ends lost 0 bases at V and 9 bases at J; junction bases unmatched: 6. This CDR3 contains 16 residues. Germline assignment: CDR1 MNHEY and CDR2 SVGAGI. The CDR3 DNA reads TGTGCCAGCAGTTACTCATCCGGGACAGGGAGTTCACCCCTCCACTTT. It translates to CASSYSSGTGSSPLHF.

The chain carries TRBV29-1 and TRBJ2-1, with a possible D match to TRBD2 (6 bases). V was trimmed by 7 bases and J by 0 bases, leaving 13 bases between them. This CDR3 has 14 residues. Per the germline V gene, CDR1 is SQVTM and CDR2 is ANQGSEA. The CDR3 DNA sequence: TGCAGCGGTGGGAGGCGCAGCTCCTACAATGAGCAGTTCTTC. Encoded protein: CSGGRRSSYNEQFF.

V and J are TRBV7-2 and TRBJ2-5, with no clear D. Trimming removed 4 bases from V and 1 base from J, with 10 bases in between. Per the germline V gene, CDR1 is SGHTA and CDR2 is FQGNSA. The CDR3 consists of 14 residues. CDR3 DNA sequence: TGTGCCAGCAGCTCCCCTCCGGGCCAAGAGACCCAGTACTTC. Translating it yields CASSSPPGQETQYF.

The table lists this clone with a count of one. The rearrangement joins TRBV19 to TRBJ2-6, with TRBD2 as a possible D gene (5 bases). Per germline, CDR1 LNHDA and CDR2 SQIVND (reference sequence). Trimming pared 3 bases from V and 2 bases from J, leaving 20 bases between. The CDR3 is made up of 19 amino acids. The CDR3 DNA reads as TGTGCCAGTAGTATGTTGTGGAGGCAAGGCCTGGCTGGGGCCAACGTCCTGACTTTC. Residues: CASSMLWRQGLAGANVLTF. Looking up the rest from reference TRBV19 and TRBJ2-6 gives the full variable domain: DGGITQSPKYLFRKEGQNVTLSCEQNLNHDAMYWYRQDPGQGLRLIYYSQIVNDFQKGDIAEGYSVSREKKESFPLTVTSAQKNPTAFYLCASSMLWRQGLAGANVLTFGAGSRLTVL.

This rearrangement joins TRBV20-1 to TRBJ1-2; 7 bases are shared with TRBD1. The V and J ends lost 3 bases and 1 base, in that order; junction bases with no gene match: 5. Germline CDR1 DFQATT, CDR2 SNEGSKA (reference sequence). The CDR3 loop spans 14 amino acids. CDR3 region: CSASRTGVNYGYTF. DNA for the CDR3: TGCAGTGCTAGTCGTACAGGGGTTAACTATGGCTACACCTTC.

The J gene is TRBJ2-7, the V gene TRBV6-2 or TRBV6-3, with D unresolved. CDR1 and CDR2 from the germline V gene are MNHEY and SVGEGT. This CDR3 contains 16 residues. The ends were cut back, 4 bases at V and 4 bases at J, with 20 bases in the middle. CDR3 loop: CASSSDSSPHSYEQYF. The CDR3 nucleotides read TGTGCCAGCAGTTCAGACTCATCACCCCACTCTTACGAGCAGTACTTC.

The rearrangement uses TRBV7-9 and TRBJ2-3, with D unresolved. The ends were cut back, 4 bases at V and 2 bases at J, with 4 bases in the middle. Germline V CDR1 and CDR2: SEHNR, FQNEAQ (reference sequence). CDR3 length equals 12 residues. This chain's CDR3 is CASSSNTDTQYF. Here the CDR3 DNA reads TGTGCCAGCAGCTCCAACACAGATACGCAGTATTTT.

The V and J genes are TRBV5-1 and TRBJ1-2; D gene uncertain. With 4 bases removed from V and 4 bases from J, the gap between germline ends came to 8 bases. This CDR3 spans 12 amino acids. Germline loops: CDR1 SGHRS, CDR2 YFSETQ. CDR3 coding DNA: TGCGCCAGCAGCACAAACAGCTATGGCTACACCTTC. Residues: CASSTNSYGYTF.

The V and J genes are TRBV7-2 and TRBJ2-7; 7 bases line up with TRBD1. Per germline, CDR1 SGHTA and CDR2 FQGNSA. Trimming removed 5 bases from V and 6 bases from J; junction bases left unmatched: 13. CDR3 size: 15 residues. The CDR3 DNA is TGTGCCAGCAGCCCCCGACAGGGTCTTGGTAGCGAGCAGTACTTC. As protein: CASSPRQGLGSEQYF. Complete variable domain (other parts from reference TRBV7-2 and TRBJ2-7): GAGVSQSPSNKVTEKGKDVELRCDPISGHTALYWYRQSLGQGLEFLIYFQGNSAPDKSGLPSDRFSAERTGGSVSTLTIQRTQQEDSAVYLCASSPRQGLGSEQYFGPGTRLTVT.